The 12 T cell receptor beta chains given below trace back to one sample, sequenced in a study of shared clonotypes between healthy human individuals. The table came from immunoSEQ multiplex PCR; TCRdb's copy has only in-frame clones and leaves some out. Of over 2,000,000 clones detected, approximately 92% appear once; the ten largest clones hold roughly 1.7%. CD45RO-negative, CCR7-positively selected cells formed the naive CD8 fraction, excluding terminally differentiated effector memory CD45RA+ cells. Specimen: naive CD8+ T cells from PBMCs. Receptors were obtained from a young man in good health. Some clones in this sample may be carry-over from other donors' samples.

The gene calls are TRBV5-6 and TRBJ2-7; D remains ambiguous. The CDR3 runs to 14 residues. V lost 1 base to trimming and J lost 2 bases, with 10 bases between them. Germline V gives CDR1 SGHDT, CDR2 YYEEEE. The CDR3 DNA reads TGTGCCAGCAGCTTGAATGTCCCAACCTACGAGCAGTACTTC. This gives the protein CASSLNVPTYEQYF. Together with reference TRBV5-6 and TRBJ2-7, the CDR3 gives the full variable domain: DAGVTQSPTHLIKTRGQQVTLRCSPKSGHDTVSWYQQALGQGPQFIFQYYEEEERQRGNFPDRFSGHQFPNYSSELNVNALLLGDSALYLCASSLNVPTYEQYFGPGTRLTVT.

This chain joins TRBV2 and TRBJ2-1; D remains unclear. Germline CDR1 reads SNHLY; CDR2 reads FYNNEI. Trimming took off 7 bases at V and 0 bases at J, with 16 bases between the two ends. This CDR3 has 16 residues. The DNA for the CDR3 is TGTGCCAGCACACGTACCCCGGTAAGCTCCTACAATGAGCAGTTCTTC. Encoded protein: CASTRTPVSSYNEQFF.

V and J are TRBV13 and TRBJ2-7; D not certain. V was trimmed by 5 bases and J by 2 bases, leaving 13 bases between them. The CDR3 spans 14 residues. Looked up from germline, CDR1 is PRHDT and CDR2 is FYEKMQ (reference sequence). CDR3 residues: CASSSDLSPYEQYF. CDR3 nucleotide sequence: TGTGCCAGCAGCAGCGACTTGTCTCCCTACGAGCAGTACTTC.

The chain has TRBV2 and TRBJ1-2; 7 nucleotides agree with TRBD1. In germline, CDR1 is SNHLY, CDR2 FYNNEI. Trimming cost V 9 bases and J 0 bases; bases outside gene matches: 16. The length of the CDR3 is 17 residues. Here the CDR3 reads CARAPDRQMLTNYGYTF. As DNA, the CDR3 is TGTGCCAGGGCCCCGGACAGGCAAATGCTTACTAACTATGGCTACACCTTC. The entire variable domain, with the rest obtained from reference TRBV2 and TRBJ1-2, is as follows: EPEVTQTPSHQVTQMGQEVILRCVPISNHLYFYWYRQILGQKVEFLVSFYNNEISEKSEIFDDQFSVERPDGSNFTLKIRSTKLEDSAMYFCARAPDRQMLTNYGYTFGSGTRLTVV.

About this clone: Its ends do not fully match the called genes, so a read error is possible. The V call is TRBV29-1, the J call TRBJ2-2; the match to TRBD2 covers 15 bases. The length of the CDR3 is 14 residues. Germline-derived CDR1 and CDR2 are SQVTM and ANQGSEA. CDR3: CSGGLAGGTAELFF. CDR3 in DNA: TGCAGCGGGGGACTAGCGGGAGGCACCGCGGAGCTGTTTTTT.

This chain connects TRBV4-1 to TRBJ2-1; either TRBD1 or TRBD2 may fit D (5 bases each). Trimming shortened V by 2 bases and J by 0 bases, and 14 bases separated the two germline ends. From germline, CDR1 is MGHRA and CDR2 YSYEKL. The CDR3 loop spans 17 amino acids. CDR3 residues: CASSQFAGTHSYNEQFF. The CDR3 nucleotides are TGCGCCAGCAGCCAATTCGCCGGGACCCACTCCTACAATGAGCAGTTCTTC.

The chain links TRBV5-6 to TRBJ1-2; TRBD1 matches 8 bases. V was clipped by 3 bases and J by 4 bases; unmatched bases: 2. Per the germline V gene, CDR1 is SGHDT and CDR2 is YYEEEE. The CDR3 consists of 13 residues. The chain's CDR3 is CASSWGQAYGYTF. CDR3 DNA: TGTGCCAGCAGCTGGGGACAGGCCTATGGCTACACCTTC.

V gene TRBV7-9 combines with J gene TRBJ1-2; D possibly corresponds to TRBD1 (5 bases). The CDR3 loop spans 16 amino acids. From germline, CDR1 is SEHNR and CDR2 FQNEAQ (reference sequence). V was cut by 4 bases and J by 8 bases, with 23 bases left in between. CDR3 DNA sequence: TGTGCCAGCAGCTCACATCCCCCGGCAGGGTGGTACGGCTACACCTTC. The encoded protein is CASSSHPPAGWYGYTF. The full variable domain, completed using reference TRBV7-9 and TRBJ1-2, is DTGVSQNPRHKITKRGQNVTFRCDPISEHNRLYWYRQTLGQGPEFLTYFQNEAQLEKSRLLSDRFSAERPKGSFSTLEIQRTEQGDSAMYLCASSSHPPAGWYGYTFGSGTRLTVV.

J is TRBJ2-1 and V is TRBV28; D uncertain. The CDR3 is made up of 15 amino acids. Germline CDR1 reads MDHEN; CDR2 reads SYDVKM. V gave up 6 bases and J gave up 7 bases, with 19 bases separating them. The DNA for the CDR3 is TGTGCCAGCAGGACGGGTAGACACTCACCTAATGAGCAGTTCTTC. As protein: CASRTGRHSPNEQFF.

V gene TRBV6-6 combines with J gene TRBJ1-2, with D possibly matching TRBD1 (6 bases). This CDR3 is 16 amino acids long. Germline V gene sequence: CDR1 MNHNY, CDR2 SVGAGI (reference sequence). V was shortened by 0 bases and J by 4 bases, with 15 bases between the two germline ends. Here the CDR3 DNA reads TGTGCCAGCAGTTACTCGCCAGGGGAAGAAGTCTATGGCTACACCTTC. Its translation: CASSYSPGEEVYGYTF.

This chain joins TRBV10-3 and TRBJ2-1; 8 bases align to TRBD2. V dropped 10 bases and J dropped 3; count of bases not matched to a gene: 11. CDR3 length: 15 residues. CDR1 is ENHRY, CDR2 SYGVKD, per germline. CDR3 sequence: CASGTLAGDYNEQFF. CDR3 sequence (DNA): TGTGCCAGCGGAACCCTAGCGGGCGACTACAATGAGCAGTTCTTC.

A remark on this clone: Other DNA sequences of this sample code for an identical CDR3. CDR3 in amino acids: CASSIGGGATEAFF. The CDR3 bases are TGCGCCAGCAGTATAGGGGGAGGAGCGACTGAAGCTTTCTTT. The chain couples TRBV5-1 to TRBJ1-1, with D perhaps matching TRBD1 (6 bases). The CDR3 is 14 residues long. The germline CDR1 and CDR2 sequences are SGHRS and YFSETQ. Trimming removed 5 bases at V and 5 bases at J, with 16 bases between.